The next 25 T cell receptor beta chains were all read from a single sample in a study of CD8 T cells in ankylosing spondylitis. For these receptors, no antigen is known. TCRdb processed the 5' RACE reads anew with MiXCR; each CDR3 protein has one entry. The data hold hundreds of thousands of distinct CDR3 sequences, with 12% observed a single time. General study points: Seemingly characteristic of ankylosing spondylitis blood was a TCR beta motif consisting of under ten highly homologous variants.

Sequencing input: blood, either unsorted or a sorted T cell fraction (not recorded which). Receptors were obtained from a male donor with ankylosing spondylitis.

This clonotype was recorded a few times. The genes are TRBV2 and TRBJ1-5; no firm D call. From germline, CDR1 is SNHLY and CDR2 FYNNEI. This CDR3 is 15 amino acids long. V was cut by 2 bases and J by 0 bases, with 8 bases left in between. This CDR3 reads CASSEWSASNQPQHF. In nucleotides, the CDR3 is TGTGCCAGCAGTGAATGGTCAGCTAGCAATCAGCCCCAGCATTTT. Complete variable domain (other parts from reference TRBV2 and TRBJ1-5): EPEVTQTPSHQVTQMGQEVILRCVPISNHLYFYWYRQILGQKVEFLVSFYNNEISEKSEIFDDQFSVERPDGSNFTLKIRSTKLEDSAMYFCASSEWSASNQPQHFGDGTRLSIL.

The table lists this clonotype with a count of one. V is TRBV9 and J is TRBJ2-3, with 8 nucleotides matching TRBD2. The V gene end was trimmed by 1 base and the J gene end by 3 bases; junction bases not matched to a gene: 7. This CDR3 spans 16 amino acids. In germline, CDR1 is SGDLS, CDR2 YYNGEE. The CDR3 reads CASSVSSAGVTDTQYF. The CDR3 DNA follows: TGTGCCAGCAGCGTATCTTCAGCGGGAGTGACAGATACGCAGTATTTT.

The V gene is TRBV7-2, the J gene TRBJ2-7, with a possible D match to TRBD2 (5 bases). CDR1 and CDR2 from the germline V gene are SGHTA and FQGNSA. CDR3 length: 14 residues. V was trimmed by 2 bases and J by 2 bases, leaving 10 bases between them. The CDR3 is CASSLPDGTYEQYF. As DNA, the CDR3 is TGTGCCAGCAGCTTACCGGACGGGACCTACGAGCAGTACTTC.

V is TRBV29-1 and J is TRBJ2-7; 8 nucleotides agree with TRBD1. Germline V gene lookup returns CDR1 SQVTM and CDR2 ANQGSEA. This CDR3 spans 13 amino acids. V gave up 5 bases and J gave up 7 bases; unmatched junction bases: 10. CDR3 amino acids: CSVLETGAGEQYV. The CDR3 DNA reads TGCAGCGTTCTCGAGACAGGGGCTGGGGAGCAGTACGTC.

This chain joins TRBV13 and TRBJ2-1; D is perhaps TRBD2 (6 bases). The CDR3 runs 14 residues. Trimming shortened V by 3 bases and J by 7 bases, and 13 bases separated the two germline ends. Germline lookup yields CDR1 PRHDT and CDR2 FYEKMQ (reference sequence). Written as DNA, the CDR3 is TGTGCCAGCAGCTTGACTAGTACCCTTAATGAGCAGTTCTTC. Protein product: CASSLTSTLNEQFF.

This clonotype was picked up many times. The V call is TRBV7-2, the J call TRBJ2-1, with 7 bases identical to TRBD2. V lost 4 bases and J lost 5; bases outside the gene matches: 5. Germline V gene lookup returns CDR1 SGHTA and CDR2 FQGNSA. This CDR3 spans 14 amino acids. The CDR3 spells CASSSSGPHNEQFF. CDR3 nucleotide sequence: TGTGCCAGCAGCTCTAGCGGACCTCACAATGAGCAGTTCTTC.

This clonotype turned up a few times. V usage is TRBV4-2 and J usage is TRBJ2-3; perhaps D is TRBD1 or TRBD2 (6 bases each). The V end lost 3 bases, the J end lost 1 base, and 17 bases lay between the germline ends. This CDR3 comprises 17 residues. Germline CDR1 is LGHNA and CDR2 is YNFKEQ. Written as DNA, the CDR3 is TGTGCCAGCAGCCAGGGGGCCGGGGGTAGCGGCACAGATACGCAGTATTTT. Translation gives CASSQGAGGSGTDTQYF.

The chain is built from TRBV2 and TRBJ2-1; perhaps TRBD1 as D (5 bases). The CDR3 is 14 amino acids. V was trimmed by 1 base and J by 4 bases, leaving 8 bases between them. In germline, CDR1 is SNHLY, CDR2 FYNNEI. CDR3 sequence: CASSEEGRYNEQFF. The CDR3, as DNA: TGTGCCAGCAGTGAAGAGGGGCGGTACAATGAGCAGTTCTTC.

This clonotype was counted only a few times. This chain joins TRBV20-1 and TRBJ2-6; 9 bases fit TRBD1. Germline V gene data show CDR1 as DFQATT and CDR2 as SNEGSKA (reference sequence). This CDR3 has 17 amino acids. Trimming at V came to 6 bases and at J to 4 bases, leaving 13 bases not matched to a gene. In DNA form, the CDR3 reads TGCAGTGCCTCTGGACAGGGGTCCTTGGCGGGGGCCAACGTCCTGACTTTC. Its protein is CSASGQGSLAGANVLTF.

The V call is TRBV20-1, the J call TRBJ2-2, with 12 nucleotides matching TRBD2. V lost 4 bases and J lost 3; bases outside the gene matches: 3. The CDR3 spans 15 residues. CDR1 is DFQATT and CDR2 is SNEGSKA in the germline V gene (reference sequence). CDR3 sequence (DNA): TGCAGTGCTACTGGACTAGCGGGATACACCGGGGAGCTGTTTTTT. This gives the protein CSATGLAGYTGELFF.

This clonotype was found a few times. CDR3 in amino acids: CSAGTRVETQYF. The CDR3 DNA is TGCAGTGCCGGGACTAGAGTTGAGACCCAGTACTTC. J is TRBJ2-5 and V is TRBV20-1, with 8 bases that match TRBD2. V shed 6 bases and J 5 bases; nucleotides not matched to a gene: 5. Germline loops: CDR1 DFQATT, CDR2 SNEGSKA (reference sequence). The CDR3 extends over 12 amino acids.

This clonotype was observed at least ten times. The chain recombines TRBV2 with TRBJ1-1; 9 nucleotides align to TRBD1. J lost 1 base, V lost 2 bases, and 2 bases had no gene match. The CDR3 extends over 15 amino acids. The germline V gene has CDR1 SNHLY and CDR2 FYNNEI. In nucleotides, the CDR3 is TGTGCCAGCAGTGAACCGACAGGGGGGAACACTGAAGCTTTCTTT. This codes for CASSEPTGGNTEAFF.

This clonotype occurred a few times. V usage is TRBV28 and J usage is TRBJ1-2; TRBD1 aligns across 7 bases. CDR1 MDHEN and CDR2 SYDVKM come from the germline V gene. CDR3 length equals 13 residues. V shed 6 bases and J 8 bases; nucleotides not matched to a gene: 9. CDR3 in amino acids: CASRPDRVGGYTF. In nucleotides, the CDR3 is TGTGCCAGCAGGCCCGACAGGGTTGGGGGCTACACCTTC.

This clonotype was detected only a few times. The CDR3 region has the DNA TGTGCCAGCCAATTTGCGGGGTCTGCGGGGACTGAAGCTTTCTTT. Its protein is CASQFAGSAGTEAFF. The rearrangement uses TRBV11-1 and TRBJ1-1; D is uncertain. The CDR3 has 15 residues. The germline V gene has CDR1 SGHAT and CDR2 FQDESV (reference sequence). The ends were cut back, 8 bases at V and 5 bases at J, with 21 bases in the middle.

This clonotype has more than one count but fewer than ten. The chain recombines TRBV27 with TRBJ1-2; D remains ambiguous. V dropped 6 bases and J dropped 0 bases, with 11 bases sitting between them. There are 14 residues in the CDR3. CDR1 is MNHEY and CDR2 is SMNVEV in the germline V gene (reference sequence). The chain's CDR3 is CASRPDGANYGYTF. The CDR3 bases are TGTGCCAGCAGACCGGACGGAGCTAACTATGGCTACACCTTC.

This clonotype was observed a few times. The chain employs TRBV5-1 and TRBJ1-1; TRBD1 might be the D (5 bases). Deletions cut 0 bases from V and 1 base from J, with 13 bases between. Germline values: CDR1 SGHRS, CDR2 YFSETQ. This CDR3 has 16 residues. CDR3 sequence (DNA): TGCGCCAGCAGCTTGGCGCCGGGACCGACGAACACTGAAGCTTTCTTT. Protein sequence: CASSLAPGPTNTEAFF.

This clonotype was seen a few times. The J gene is TRBJ2-1, the V gene TRBV2; D remains ambiguous. From germline, CDR1 is SNHLY and CDR2 FYNNEI. The CDR3 runs 11 residues. Between the trimmed V and J ends, which lost 2 bases and 10 bases, there was a span of 6 bases. In DNA, the CDR3 is TGTGCCAGCAGTGAAATGAGAGAGCAGTTCTTC. Protein: CASSEMREQFF.

This clonotype occurred many times. V gene TRBV5-1 combines with J gene TRBJ2-1; D may be TRBD2 (7 bases). Per germline, CDR1 SGHRS and CDR2 YFSETQ. Trimming pared 3 bases from V and 7 bases from J, leaving 17 bases between. This CDR3 comprises 15 residues. CDR3 nucleotides: TGCGCCAGCAGCTACGGACTAGGGGGAGTGAATGAGCAGTTCTTC. This encodes CASSYGLGGVNEQFF. Variable domain in full (rest from reference TRBV5-1 and TRBJ2-1): KAGVTQTPRYLIKTRGQQVTLSCSPISGHRSVSWYQQTPGQGLQFLFEYFSETQRNKGNFPGRFSGRQFSNSRSEMNVSTLELGDSALYLCASSYGLGGVNEQFFGPGTRLTVL.

This clonotype was detected only a few times. The chain joins TRBV3-1 to TRBJ2-7; 9 nucleotides line up with TRBD2. Germline values: CDR1 LGHDT, CDR2 YNNKEL (reference sequence). This CDR3 comprises 14 residues. V shed 1 base and J 5 bases; nucleotides not matched to a gene: 3. The CDR3 here is CASSQGIAGDEQYV. The CDR3 nucleotides read TGTGCCAGCAGCCAAGGTATAGCGGGAGACGAGCAGTACGTC.

This clonotype was seen a few times. The chain links TRBV7-9 to TRBJ2-2, with D perhaps TRBD1 (6 bases). Germline assignment: CDR1 SEHNR and CDR2 FQNEAQ (reference sequence). This CDR3 has 15 amino acids. V was trimmed by 0 bases and J by 4 bases, leaving 9 bases between them. In nucleotides, the CDR3 is TGTGCCAGCAGCTTAGCCGGGACAAGCACCGGGGAGCTGTTTTTT. Translating gives CASSLAGTSTGELFF.

The chain combines TRBV27 with TRBJ2-3; 7 nucleotides align to TRBD2. V lost 5 bases to trimming and J lost 2 bases; unmatched junction nucleotides: 13. Germline V gene sequence: CDR1 MNHEY, CDR2 SMNVEV (reference sequence). The CDR3 has 17 residues. CDR3 DNA sequence: TGTGCCAGCAGTCCCCCACTAGCGAGCGCTTACACAGATACGCAGTATTTT. Translation: CASSPPLASAYTDTQYF.

The gene calls are TRBV2 and TRBJ2-3, with 10 nucleotides matching TRBD1. The CDR3 spans 16 residues. Germline-derived CDR1 and CDR2 are SNHLY and FYNNEI. The V and J ends lost 8 bases and 3 bases, in that order; junction bases with no gene match: 11. The CDR3 DNA sequence: TGTGCCAGCCAAGGAAGGGACAGGGGAGGAACAGATACGCAGTATTTT. Amino acid sequence: CASQGRDRGGTDTQYF.

This clonotype was picked up a small number of times. This chain connects TRBV5-1 to TRBJ2-1; TRBD2 matches at 12 bases. The CDR3 runs 15 residues. After removal of 4 bases from V and 6 bases from J, the junction contained 5 bases not matched to a gene. Germline CDR1 and CDR2: SGHRS and YFSETQ. This CDR3 is CASSMLAGGPNEQFF. For the CDR3, the DNA is TGCGCCAGCAGCATGCTAGCGGGAGGGCCCAATGAGCAGTTCTTC.

The sample holds a few counts of this clonotype. V is TRBV7-2 and J is TRBJ1-1; 12 bases align to TRBD1. The V segment lost 1 base and the J segment 5 bases; nucleotides outside the gene matches: 5. Germline CDR1 reads SGHTA; CDR2 reads FQGNSA. The CDR3 contains 16 residues. Here the CDR3 DNA reads TGTGCCAGCAGCTTAGGCGGGACAGGGGGCATAACTGAAGCTTTCTTT. Translating it yields CASSLGGTGGITEAFF.

This clonotype has a count of ten or more. This chain uses TRBV20-1 with TRBJ1-1; possible D gene TRBD1, 6 bases. Germline CDR1 is DFQATT and CDR2 is SNEGSKA (reference sequence). V lost 0 bases and J 0 bases, leaving 8 bases between the germline ends. The CDR3 is made up of 14 amino acids. The CDR3 reads CSARDQGLNTEAFF. The DNA of the CDR3 is TGCAGTGCTAGAGATCAGGGGCTGAACACTGAAGCTTTCTTT.